Listed here are 6 T cell receptor beta chains from one sample, sequenced in a study of blood T cell repertoires in COVID-19. The repertoire was sequenced with immunoSEQ multiplex PCR; TCRdb's copy has only in-frame clones and lacks some. This table has around 140,000 clones, roughly 79% appearing once. Sequenced input: PBMCs or T cells enriched from blood (not recorded which). The origin of the receptors is a woman in her forties or fifties who had recovered from COVID-19.

This clone appeared a single time. The V gene is TRBV2, the J gene TRBJ2-7; 8 bases line up with TRBD1. This CDR3 comprises 14 residues. Trimming removed 4 bases from V and 3 bases from J; junction bases left unmatched: 5. CDR1 is SNHLY, CDR2 FYNNEI, per germline. The CDR3 DNA follows: TGTGCCAGCAGTGCGGGACAGGCGGTCTACGAGCAGTACTTC. Protein product: CASSAGQAVYEQYF.

The rearrangement joins TRBV24-1 to TRBJ2-3; D unclear. Germline V CDR1 and CDR2: KGHDR, SFDVKD. The CDR3 length is 16 residues. The V and J ends lost 5 bases and 2 bases respectively, with 16 bases between them. This CDR3 reads CATSASGAPDTDTQYF. The CDR3 coding sequence is TGTGCCACCAGTGCGAGTGGAGCGCCAGACACAGATACGCAGTATTTT.

The V call is TRBV10-3, the J call TRBJ1-5, with TRBD1 matching over 8 bases. This CDR3 contains 13 residues. Germline assignment: CDR1 ENHRY and CDR2 SYGVKD. Trimming cost V 10 bases and J 2 bases; bases outside gene matches: 4. CDR3 sequence (DNA): TGTGCCACCGTGGACAGGGGCAATCAGCCCCAGCATTTT. Its protein is CATVDRGNQPQHF.

This chain uses TRBV5-6 with TRBJ2-5, with 10 bases matching TRBD2. The germline V gene has CDR1 SGHDT and CDR2 YYEEEE. The CDR3 is 16 residues long. V shed 2 bases, J shed 1 base, and the junction held 5 bases outside the gene matches. The CDR3 sequence: CASSLGLAGAQETQYF. CDR3 sequence (DNA): TGTGCCAGCAGCTTAGGGCTAGCGGGGGCCCAAGAGACCCAGTACTTC.

The CDR3 DNA follows: TGCGCCAGCAGCGGCGGGACAGGGGACGGCTACACCTTC. As protein: CASSGGTGDGYTF. V gene TRBV5-1 combines with J gene TRBJ1-2; TRBD1 matches 10 bases. Germline CDR1 reads SGHRS; CDR2 reads YFSETQ. The J segment lost 8 bases and the V segment lost 4 bases, leaving 5 bases of the junction unmatched. The CDR3 is 13 amino acids.

The chain joins TRBV2 to TRBJ2-3, with 12 nucleotides matching TRBD2. Germline V gene sequence: CDR1 SNHLY, CDR2 FYNNEI. The CDR3 runs 16 residues. J gave up 5 bases and V 7 bases, and 10 bases lay outside the gene matches. The chain's CDR3 is CASTSGLAGWGDTQYF. The CDR3, as DNA: TGTGCCAGCACCTCAGGACTAGCGGGGTGGGGAGATACGCAGTATTTT.